These 32 T cell receptor beta chains share one sample of origin, sequenced in a study of blood T cell repertoires in COVID-19. Only in-frame clones appear in the TCRdb table, and some are missing; sequencing was by immunoSEQ multiplex PCR. The data contain hundreds of thousands of clones, roughly 90% of them seen just once; the ten biggest clones take up more than 0.8%. The sequenced sample was PBMCs or T cells enriched from blood (not recorded which). The receptors shown here come from a woman between 25 and 40 years old who had recovered from COVID-19.

The chain joins TRBV28 to TRBJ2-2; a weak D match, TRBD1 (5 bases). The CDR3 consists of 16 residues. Germline loops: CDR1 MDHEN, CDR2 SYDVKM. V gave up 4 bases and J gave up 5 bases, with 17 bases separating them. CDR3 bases: TGTGCCAGCAGTTATCCAGGGCTCGAGGTAACCGGGGAGCTGTTTTTT. This codes for CASSYPGLEVTGELFF.

The chain carries TRBV6-5 and TRBJ1-1; TRBD1 might be the D (6 bases). V gave up 6 bases and J gave up 2 bases, with 13 bases separating them. The CDR3 spans 14 residues. The germline V gene encodes CDR1 MNHEY and CDR2 SVGAGI. In DNA, the CDR3 is TGTGCCAGCAGGAAGGACAGAGTCAACACTGAAGCTTTCTTT. This translates into CASRKDRVNTEAFF.

CDR3 nucleotides: TGTGCCAGCAGTTTATGGGGGGGGGCCTATGAGCAGTTCTTC. This gives the protein CASSLWGGAYEQFF. This sequence joins TRBV28 and TRBJ2-1; D possibly corresponds to TRBD2 (7 bases). The V gene's germline CDR1 is MDHEN and CDR2 SYDVKM. The CDR3 sequence is 14 residues long. V lost 0 bases and J 8 bases, leaving 11 bases between the germline ends.

This chain uses TRBV29-1 with TRBJ1-1; 7 bases are shared with TRBD1. There are 14 residues in the CDR3. V shed 7 bases, J shed 0 bases, and the junction held 8 bases outside the gene matches. Germline-derived CDR1 and CDR2 are SQVTM and ANQGSEA. In nucleotides, the CDR3 is TGCAGCGCTGGAGTTGACAGGGTGAACACTGAAGCTTTCTTT. Its translation is CSAGVDRVNTEAFF.

This sequence joins TRBV5-6 and TRBJ2-1, with 10 bases identical to TRBD2. Germline values: CDR1 SGHDT, CDR2 YYEEEE. The V and J ends lost 6 bases and 10 bases, in that order; junction bases with no gene match: 4. CDR3 size: 12 residues. The DNA for the CDR3 is TGTGCCAGCACAGCGGGGGGGCGAGAGCAGTTCTTC. Encoded protein: CASTAGGREQFF.

A few counts support this clone. The chain joins TRBV3-1 (or the pseudogene TRBV3-2) to TRBJ2-2; D possibly corresponds to TRBD1 (6 bases). Germline lookup yields CDR1 LGHDT and CDR2 YNNKEL (reference sequence). The CDR3 has 15 residues. Deletions cut 3 bases from V and 6 bases from J, with 14 bases between. CDR3 loop: CASSHGRTAAGELFF. Written as DNA, the CDR3 is TGTGCCAGCAGCCACGGCAGGACAGCTGCCGGGGAGCTGTTTTTT.

The chain uses TRBV9 and TRBJ2-7, with 7 positions matching TRBD2. V lost 1 base, J lost 6 bases, and 13 bases stayed unmatched. Germline V gene data show CDR1 as SGDLS and CDR2 as YYNGEE. The CDR3 contains 16 residues. Here the CDR3 reads CASSVTVGLDEGEQYF. Written as DNA, the CDR3 is TGTGCCAGCAGCGTAACGGTTGGACTAGACGAGGGCGAGCAGTACTTC.

The rearrangement links TRBV5-8 to TRBJ2-4; 9 bases align to TRBD1. Germline CDR1 SGHTS, CDR2 YDEGEE. V shed 3 bases, J shed 13 bases, and the junction held 5 bases outside the gene matches. This CDR3 region has 12 residues. CDR3 DNA sequence: TGTGCCAGCAGCTGGGGGACAGGGATCCAGTACTTC. This encodes CASSWGTGIQYF. Combining the CDR3 with reference TRBV5-8 and TRBJ2-4 gives the whole variable domain EAGVTQSPTHLIKTRGQQATLRCSPISGHTSVYWYQQALGLGLQFLLWYDEGEERNRGNFPPRFSGRQFPNYSSELNVNALELEDSALYLCASSWGTGIQYFGAGTRLSVL.

The V call is TRBV12-5, the J call TRBJ1-5, with 7 positions matching TRBD1. V gave up 6 bases and J gave up 15 bases; unmatched junction bases: 11. The CDR3 loop spans 12 amino acids. Germline V lookup: CDR1 LGHNT, CDR2 FRNRAP. In nucleotides, the CDR3 is TGTGCTAGTGGGACTGCCTTGGGGGACAGGCATTTT. It yields the protein CASGTALGDRHF.

The chain couples TRBV5-4 to TRBJ1-2; 7 bases are shared with TRBD1. Germline CDR1 reads SGHNT; CDR2 reads YYREEE (reference sequence). J gave up 6 bases and V 9 bases, and 8 bases lay outside the gene matches. This CDR3 is built from 12 residues. CDR3 sequence: CAMTGTVNGYTF. CDR3 nucleotides: TGTGCCATGACCGGGACAGTCAATGGCTACACCTTC.

The chain employs TRBV28 and TRBJ2-2; 8 bases match TRBD1. This CDR3 is built from 16 residues. J was trimmed by 0 bases and V by 4 bases; bases with no gene match: 4. Germline assignment: CDR1 MDHEN and CDR2 SYDVKM. The CDR3 DNA reads as TGTGCCAGCAGTTCTAGACAGGGGACGAACACCGGGGAGCTGTTTTTT. It translates to CASSSRQGTNTGELFF.

This chain links TRBV4-1 with TRBJ2-1; 15 bases agree with TRBD2. Germline CDR1 is MGHRA and CDR2 is YSYEKL. The CDR3 has 22 amino acids. Germline trimming cut 2 bases from V and 6 bases from J; bases unmatched to any gene: 20. CDR3 sequence: CASSQPPLRTSGGARKGNEQFF. In DNA form, the CDR3 reads TGCGCCAGCAGCCAACCCCCACTAAGGACTAGCGGGGGGGCCCGGAAAGGCAATGAGCAGTTCTTC.

The chain is built from TRBV18 and TRBJ1-1, with 7 bases that match TRBD1. With V trimmed by 6 bases and J by 0 bases, 4 bases remained unmatched. The CDR3 consists of 14 residues. Per germline, CDR1 KGHSH and CDR2 LQKENI. The CDR3 coding sequence is TGTGCCAGCTCCGGAGGGGGCTTGAACACTGAAGCTTTCTTT. Translated: CASSGGGLNTEAFF.

This clone turned up a few times. The chain recombines TRBV7-9 with TRBJ1-5, with 7 bases fitting TRBD1. CDR1 and CDR2 (germline): SEHNR, FQNEAQ (reference sequence). Trimming removed 1 base from V and 0 bases from J; junction bases left unmatched: 3. The CDR3 contains 16 residues. The CDR3: CASSLEGAGSNQPQHF. The CDR3 DNA sequence: TGTGCCAGCAGCTTAGAGGGGGCCGGTAGCAATCAGCCCCAGCATTTT. The full variable domain, completed using reference TRBV7-9 and TRBJ1-5, is DTGVSQNPRHKITKRGQNVTFRCDPISEHNRLYWYRQTLGQGPEFLTYFQNEAQLEKSRLLSDRFSAERPKGSFSTLEIQRTEQGDSAMYLCASSLEGAGSNQPQHFGDGTRLSIL.

The chain combines TRBV7-9 with TRBJ1-4, with unresolved D. Germline loops: CDR1 SEHNR, CDR2 FQNEAQ (reference sequence). The CDR3 covers 14 residues. Trimming removed 8 bases from V and 8 bases from J, with 18 bases in between. CDR3 nucleotide sequence: TGTGCCAGCTCGGATACTCTCCGGGAAGAAAAACTGTTTTTT. Translation gives CASSDTLREEKLFF.

This chain links TRBV6-5 with TRBJ1-2; 7 nucleotides line up with TRBD1. The germline gives CDR1 MNHEY, CDR2 SVGAGI. The length of the CDR3 is 11 residues. The trim removed 8 bases at V and 8 bases at J, leaving 5 bases unmatched. CDR3 sequence reads: CASQQGSGYTF. Written as DNA, the CDR3 is TGTGCCAGCCAACAGGGGTCCGGCTACACCTTC.

The genes are TRBV5-4 and TRBJ2-7; 12 bases map to TRBD2. The CDR3 runs 15 residues. The germline CDR1 and CDR2 sequences are SGHNT and YYREEE (reference sequence). With V trimmed by 5 bases and J by 3 bases, 6 bases remained unmatched. The DNA for the CDR3 is TGTGCCAGCAGACCCGGACTAGCGGGAAACTACGAGCAGTACTTC. This translates into CASRPGLAGNYEQYF.

The V call is TRBV19, the J call TRBJ1-2; TRBD1 might be the D (6 bases). Germline-derived CDR1 and CDR2 are LNHDA and SQIVND (reference sequence). There are 11 residues in the CDR3. Trimming removed 6 bases from V and 8 bases from J, with 10 bases in between. CDR3 sequence reads: CASSYDRGYTF. Here the CDR3 DNA reads TGTGCCAGTAGCTATGACAGGGGCTACACCTTC.

The rearrangement uses TRBV29-1 and TRBJ2-7; 7 nucleotides match TRBD1. CDR1 SQVTM and CDR2 ANQGSEA come from the germline V gene. This CDR3 comprises 17 residues. V trimming: 1 base; J trimming: 5 bases; junction bases outside the gene matches: 17. CDR3: CSVEVPRQGVSPNEQYF. CDR3 DNA sequence: TGCAGCGTTGAAGTCCCCCGTCAGGGGGTATCCCCCAACGAGCAGTACTTC.

The rearrangement links TRBV5-1 to TRBJ1-1; the match to TRBD1 covers 12 bases. The germline V gene encodes CDR1 SGHRS and CDR2 YFSETQ. Trimming took 7 bases from V and 2 from J; bases not matched to a gene: 6. CDR3 length: 15 residues. The CDR3 is CASGPGTGGNTEAFF. CDR3 nucleotide sequence: TGCGCCAGCGGTCCCGGGACAGGGGGCAACACTGAAGCTTTCTTT.

The J gene is TRBJ2-3, the V gene TRBV27; TRBD1 is a possible D gene (5 bases). V was shortened by 2 bases and J by 0 bases, with 18 bases between the two germline ends. The CDR3 extends over 18 amino acids. Per the germline V gene, CDR1 is MNHEY and CDR2 is SMNVEV (reference sequence). The CDR3 sequence: CASSLRARAMLSTDTQYF. For the CDR3, the DNA is TGTGCCAGCAGTTTAAGGGCCAGGGCCATGCTTAGCACAGATACGCAGTATTTT.

The J gene is TRBJ1-5, the V gene TRBV14; 7 positions match TRBD1. Germline CDR1 reads SGHDN; CDR2 reads FVKESK. V shed 6 bases, J shed 3 bases, and the junction held 5 bases outside the gene matches. This CDR3 is 14 amino acids long. As DNA, the CDR3 is TGTGCCAGCAGTATAACAGGGGCCAATCAGCCCCAGCATTTT. It encodes CASSITGANQPQHF.

This clone was picked up a small number of times. The gene calls are TRBV21-1 and TRBJ1-4. TRBV21-1 is a recognized pseudogene. The CDR3 is made up of 18 amino acids. CDR3 protein: CASSKTPFFRMRDEKLFF. In DNA form, the CDR3 reads TGTGCCAGCAGCAAAACCCCCTTCTTTCGGATGCGGGATGAAAAACTGTTTTTT.

This sequence joins TRBV5-1 and TRBJ1-1, with TRBD1 matching 9 bases. The CDR3 loop spans 15 amino acids. Germline lookup yields CDR1 SGHRS and CDR2 YFSETQ. J gave up 3 bases and V 1 base, and 4 bases lay outside the gene matches. Here the CDR3 reads CASSLTGGAYTEAFF. CDR3 coding DNA: TGCGCCAGCAGCTTGACAGGGGGCGCGTACACTGAAGCTTTCTTT.

This sequence joins TRBV28 and TRBJ1-4; TRBD1 is a possible D gene (5 bases). This CDR3 region has 14 residues. Germline-derived CDR1 and CDR2 are MDHEN and SYDVKM. With 4 bases removed from V and 8 bases from J, the gap between germline ends came to 14 bases. CDR3 amino acids: CASSSAGGVEKLFF. The DNA of the CDR3 is TGTGCCAGCAGTTCCGCGGGGGGAGTAGAAAAACTGTTTTTT.

This sequence joins TRBV6-1 and TRBJ2-1, with D possibly being TRBD1 (5 bases). Trimming pared 0 bases from V and 2 bases from J, leaving 14 bases between. The CDR3 is 17 residues long. Looked up from germline, CDR1 is MNHNS and CDR2 is SASEGT. The chain's CDR3 is CASSEAGTRAPYNEQFF. Written as DNA, the CDR3 is TGTGCCAGCAGTGAAGCGGGTACCAGGGCCCCCTACAATGAGCAGTTCTTC.

The CDR3 DNA sequence: TGTGCCTGGAGTCAGCGGGGTTCTAACTATGGCTACACCTTC. It is translated as CAWSQRGSNYGYTF. The chain recombines TRBV30 with TRBJ1-2; the D is unclear. The CDR3 consists of 14 residues. V lost 2 bases to trimming and J lost 0 bases, with 10 bases between them. Germline V gene lookup returns CDR1 GTSNPN and CDR2 SVGIG (reference sequence). The full variable domain, rest sourced from reference TRBV30 and TRBJ1-2, is SQTIHQWPATLVQPVGSPLSLECTVEGTSNPNLYWYRQAAGRGLQLLFYSVGIGQISSEVPQNLSASRPQDRQFILSSKKLLLSDSGFYLCAWSQRGSNYGYTFGSGTRLTVV.

This clone was picked up one time. V usage is TRBV11-1 and J usage is TRBJ2-3; 9 bases match TRBD1. V lost 5 bases to trimming and J lost 1 base; unmatched junction nucleotides: 4. The CDR3 covers 15 residues. Germline CDR1 is SGHAT and CDR2 is FQDESV (reference sequence). The CDR3 coding sequence is TGTGCCAGCAGCCTCCGGGACAGGGGCACAGATACGCAGTATTTT. This translates into CASSLRDRGTDTQYF.

V usage is TRBV19 and J usage is TRBJ1-2; D not certain. CDR1 is LNHDA, CDR2 SQIVND, per germline (reference sequence). V was clipped by 3 bases and J by 3 bases, with 11 bases between them. This CDR3 has 14 amino acids. The CDR3, as DNA: TGTGCCAGTAGTATCCCGGGAGCCTACTATGGCTACACCTTC. It translates to CASSIPGAYYGYTF.

The gene calls are TRBV6-4 and TRBJ2-3, with D perhaps TRBD2 (6 bases). CDR1 and CDR2 (germline): MRHNA, SNTAGT. The V and J ends lost 0 bases and 2 bases respectively, with 9 bases between them. This CDR3 has 15 residues. CDR3 protein: CASSDSRGATDTQYF. CDR3 nucleotides: TGTGCCAGCAGTGACTCGCGGGGCGCCACAGATACGCAGTATTTT.

The CDR3 coding sequence is TGTGCCAGCAGCGTCACAGGGGCTAATGAAAAACTGTTTTTT. Translated: CASSVTGANEKLFF. The genes are TRBV9 and TRBJ1-4, with 7 bases lining up with TRBD1. The germline gives CDR1 SGDLS, CDR2 YYNGEE. CDR3 length: 14 amino acids. The V gene end was trimmed by 2 bases and the J gene end by 3 bases; junction bases not matched to a gene: 1.

This clone was recorded a few times. CDR3 sequence (DNA): TGTGCCAGCTCACCCGTCCGCGGACATACTAACTATGGCTACACCTTC. Translating gives CASSPVRGHTNYGYTF. V usage is TRBV18 and J usage is TRBJ1-2, with a possible D match to TRBD1 (5 bases). The V end lost 3 bases, the J end lost 0 bases, and 14 bases lay between the germline ends. From germline, CDR1 is KGHSH and CDR2 LQKENI. The CDR3 has 16 residues.